This T cell receptor beta chain was recovered during a study of OX40 agonist ivuxolimab in advanced cancers. Overall study context: Allowance was made for prior anti-PD-1, anti-PD-L1 or anti-CTLA-4 therapy, and approximately 40% had some.

Libraries were prepared by immunoSEQ multiplex PCR; TCRdb keeps only in-frame clonotypes and omits some of them. The sample holds some 70,000 clones, 70% to 90% seen once. The study's findings and limits: Determination of antigen specificity was not performed for the expanded peripheral T cells. More expanded clones were found, on average, in CD8+ than in CD4+ T cells.

CDR1 SEHNR and CDR2 FQNEAQ come from the germline V gene (reference sequence). V was trimmed by 1 base and J by 6 bases, leaving 6 bases between them. The CDR3 runs to 12 residues. A note on this clone: Its matching antigen is unknown.

This specimen consisted of CD4+ or CD8+ T cells sorted from blood, obtained in a trial of the OX40 agonist ivuxolimab. The clonotype comes from an adult with an advanced solid tumor such as melanoma, head and neck, liver or kidney cancer. V and J are TRBV7-9 and TRBJ1-1; D call uncertain. The CDR3, as DNA: TGTGCCAGCAGCTTAGGGCAGGCTGAAGCTTTCTTT. Encoded protein: CASSLGQAEAFF.